The 14 T cell receptor beta chains reported below all come from one sample, sequenced in a study of vaccination and CD4 T cells after COVID-19. The Oncomine TCR Beta short-read assay was applied to DNA of cultured CD4+ T cells. TCRdb used MiXCR to reprocess the PCR reads, holding one entry per CDR3 protein. The sample yields under 7,000 distinct CDR3 sequences, around 25% seen once. Regarding treatment: approximately nine-day PBMC culture with coronavirus spike peptide pools or control peptides (ViraFEST assay). During the years 2011-2018, before the COVID-19 pandemic, the unexposed donor's CD4+ T cells were collected. No antigen has been assigned to these receptors. The sample was CD4+ T cells from blood, cultured in vitro. The source is a human donor in good health.

This chain links TRBV24-1 with TRBJ2-2; D is uncertain. The CDR3 totals 13 residues. Trimming took 4 bases from V and 2 from J, leaving 4 bases between them. Germline V gene data show CDR1 as KGHDR and CDR2 as SFDVKD. This CDR3 reads CATSDVNTGELFF. The CDR3 nucleotides are TGTGCCACCAGTGACGTTAACACCGGGGAGCTGTTTTTT.

This clonotype was recorded once. As DNA, the CDR3 is TGCAGTGCTAGAGATTATGTCCGGCGGGAAGAGACCCAGTACTTC. Protein: CSARDYVRREETQYF. The chain couples TRBV20-1 to TRBJ2-5; TRBD2 is a possible D gene (5 bases). The CDR3 is 15 residues long. Germline V CDR1 and CDR2: DFQATT, SNEGSKA (reference sequence). Trimming stripped 0 bases from V and 3 bases from J, with 14 bases between.

The sample holds a few counts of this clonotype. The V call is TRBV19, the J call TRBJ1-2; tentatively, D is TRBD1 (6 bases). Germline V lookup: CDR1 LNHDA, CDR2 SQIVND (reference sequence). With 8 bases removed from V and 7 bases from J, the gap between germline ends came to 17 bases. CDR3 length equals 13 residues. The CDR3 sequence: CASRGGSSRGYTF. CDR3 nucleotides: TGTGCCAGTCGGGGGGGCTCTTCGCGTGGCTACACCTTC.

V is TRBV7-2 and J is TRBJ2-3; 13 bases line up with TRBD2. There are 17 residues in the CDR3. Germline CDR1 reads SGHTA; CDR2 reads FQGNSA. J gave up 0 bases and V 5 bases, and 5 bases lay outside the gene matches. CDR3 in amino acids: CASSTSGGAFSTDTQYF. CDR3 DNA: TGTGCCAGCAGCACTAGCGGGGGGGCGTTCAGCACAGATACGCAGTATTTT.

The chain has TRBV19 and TRBJ1-1; D call uncertain. V lost 0 bases and J 0 bases, leaving 8 bases between the germline ends. Germline V CDR1 and CDR2: LNHDA, SQIVND (reference sequence). This CDR3 region has 15 residues. The CDR3 coding sequence is TGTGCCAGTAGTATAGATGGTTCTATGAACACTGAAGCTTTCTTT. As protein: CASSIDGSMNTEAFF.

In its sample, this clonotype ranks as large (0.1 to 1%). The chain recombines TRBV10-3 with TRBJ2-5, with a possible D match to TRBD2 (5 bases). The CDR3 loop spans 12 amino acids. The germline V and J ends were trimmed by 3 bases and 7 bases, with 9 bases remaining between them. CDR1 ENHRY and CDR2 SYGVKD come from the germline V gene. The CDR3 protein is CAISEPGGTQYF. CDR3 bases: TGTGCCATCAGTGAACCCGGAGGGACCCAGTACTTC.

This clonotype was counted between two and nine times. The gene calls are TRBV11-2 and TRBJ2-7; a weak D match, TRBD1 (6 bases). Deletions cut 3 bases from V and 5 bases from J, with 14 bases between. Germline V gene sequence: CDR1 SGHAT, CDR2 FQNNGV. This CDR3 is 14 amino acids long. CDR3 nucleotides: TGTGCCAGCAGCTTTGGACAGCTTTTGGACGAGCAGTACTTC. Residues: CASSFGQLLDEQYF.

This clonotype appeared a single time. V gene TRBV9 combines with J gene TRBJ1-1, with D possibly TRBD1 on 6 matching bases. The CDR3 runs to 13 residues. Germline V gives CDR1 SGDLS, CDR2 YYNGEE. The V end was cut by 3 bases, the J end by 5 bases, with 11 bases between. In DNA, the CDR3 is TGTGCCAGCAGCGCACACAGGGAAACTGAAGCTTTCTTT. It yields the protein CASSAHRETEAFF.

The chain uses TRBV10-1 and TRBJ2-1, with 9 bases aligning to TRBD2. V shed 0 bases and J 8 bases; nucleotides not matched to a gene: 20. This CDR3 contains 20 residues. Germline lookup yields CDR1 WNHNN and CDR2 SYGVQD (reference sequence). The CDR3 reads CASSESKSGSPSGEFDEQFF. CDR3 DNA sequence: TGCGCCAGCAGTGAGTCGAAGTCAGGATCCCCTAGCGGGGAGTTCGATGAGCAGTTCTTC.

V and J are TRBV29-1 and TRBJ1-2; D remains ambiguous. The V end was cut by 0 bases, the J end by 7 bases, with 3 bases between. CDR3 size: 10 residues. The germline gives CDR1 SQVTM, CDR2 ANQGSEA. This chain's CDR3 is CSVEDRGYTF. The CDR3 DNA sequence: TGCAGCGTTGAAGATCGTGGCTACACCTTC.

The rearrangement joins TRBV19 to TRBJ2-7; possible D gene TRBD1, 6 bases. The CDR3 has 13 residues. Looked up from germline, CDR1 is LNHDA and CDR2 is SQIVND (reference sequence). Trimming left V 6 bases short and J 0 bases short, with 9 bases between. CDR3 nucleotide sequence: TGTGCCAGTAGCCGAGGGGGCTCCTACGAGCAGTACTTC. Translation: CASSRGGSYEQYF.

The chain combines TRBV7-3 with TRBJ2-6; D call uncertain. V gave up 2 bases and J gave up 4 bases, with 3 bases separating them. This CDR3 spans 13 amino acids. Looked up from germline, CDR1 is SGHTA and CDR2 is FQGTGA. The CDR3 region has the DNA TGTGCCAGCAGCTTATACGGGGCCAACGTCCTGACTTTC. Encoded protein: CASSLYGANVLTF.

This clonotype has just one count. The chain is built from TRBV18 and TRBJ1-2; no clear D gene. CDR3 length: 12 residues. Germline V gene sequence: CDR1 KGHSH, CDR2 LQKENI. The V gene lost 5 bases and the J gene lost 1 base, with 5 bases spanning the gap. CDR3 amino acids: CASSDNNYGYTF. CDR3 sequence (DNA): TGTGCCAGCTCAGACAATAACTATGGCTACACCTTC.

The chain combines TRBV27 with TRBJ2-6; no clear D. CDR3 size: 13 residues. CDR1 is MNHEY and CDR2 is SMNVEV in the germline V gene (reference sequence). The V end lost 6 bases, the J end lost 0 bases, and 3 bases lay between the germline ends. The CDR3 is CASSSSGANVLTF. The CDR3 DNA is TGTGCCAGCAGCAGCTCTGGGGCCAACGTCCTGACTTTC. Full variable domain (remainder filled in from reference TRBV27 and TRBJ2-6): EAQVTQNPRYLITVTGKKLTVTCSQNMNHEYMSWYRQDPGLGLRQIYYSMNVEVTDKGDVPEGYKVSRKEKRNFPLILESPSPNQTSLYFCASSSSGANVLTFGAGSRLTVL.